This T cell receptor beta chain is drawn from a study of blood T cells in healthy people across ages. General study results and limits: Among long-lived donors, naive CD4+ cells were more numerous and diversity higher than in aged donors.

CDR1 is DFQATT and CDR2 is SNEGSKA in the germline V gene (reference sequence). J was trimmed by 5 bases and V by 2 bases; bases with no gene match: 19. This CDR3 is built from 19 residues. This clonotype was observed a few times. Its antigen remains unknown. Donors were healthy Caucasian individuals from Russia aged about 6 to 90. A second PCR of 7 to 11 cycles used a sample-barcoded 5' primer and a J-beta primer mix. Template switching added a 12-random-nucleotide identifier to every cDNA molecule. TCRdb called the 5' RACE reads again in MiXCR, with one record for every CDR3 protein. The sample lists some 920,000 distinct CDR3 sequences; roughly 51% were seen once.

The chain uses TRBV20-1 and TRBJ2-1; TRBD2 aligns across 9 bases. Sequenced sample: blood. The origin of this receptor is a woman aged 55-69 years in good health. The CDR3 DNA is TGCAGTGCTAGACCATTGGCTAGCGGGATCCCCGGGCCACACAATGAGCAGTTCTTC. Residues: CSARPLASGIPGPHNEQFF.